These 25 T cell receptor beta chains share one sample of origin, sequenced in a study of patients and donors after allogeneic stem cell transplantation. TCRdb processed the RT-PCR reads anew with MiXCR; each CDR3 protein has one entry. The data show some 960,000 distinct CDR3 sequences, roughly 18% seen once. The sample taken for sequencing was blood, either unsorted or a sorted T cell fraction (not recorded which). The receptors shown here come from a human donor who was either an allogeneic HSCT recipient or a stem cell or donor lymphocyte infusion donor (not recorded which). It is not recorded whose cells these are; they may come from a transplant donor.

This CDR3 reads CASALRGGLSYNEQFF. In DNA form, the CDR3 reads TGTGCCAGCGCTCTTAGGGGGGGCCTTTCCTACAATGAGCAGTTCTTC. The rearrangement uses TRBV27 and TRBJ2-1; D might be TRBD2 (7 bases). This CDR3 has 16 residues. The V and J ends lost 8 bases and 1 base respectively, with 18 bases between them. Germline V gene data show CDR1 as MNHEY and CDR2 as SMNVEV (reference sequence).

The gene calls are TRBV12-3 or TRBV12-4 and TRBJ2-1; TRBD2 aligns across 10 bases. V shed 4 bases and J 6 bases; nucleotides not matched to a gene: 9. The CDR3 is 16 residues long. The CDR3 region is CASSWERGGHRNEQFF. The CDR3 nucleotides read TGTGCCAGCAGTTGGGAGCGGGGGGGCCATCGCAATGAGCAGTTCTTC.

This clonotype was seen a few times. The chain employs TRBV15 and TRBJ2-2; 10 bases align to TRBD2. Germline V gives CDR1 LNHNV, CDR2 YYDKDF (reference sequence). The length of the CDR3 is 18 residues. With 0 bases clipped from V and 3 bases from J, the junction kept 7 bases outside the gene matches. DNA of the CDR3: TGTGCCACCAGCAGAGACTGGGAGCTAGCGGGAGACACCGGGGAGCTGTTTTTT. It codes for CATSRDWELAGDTGELFF.

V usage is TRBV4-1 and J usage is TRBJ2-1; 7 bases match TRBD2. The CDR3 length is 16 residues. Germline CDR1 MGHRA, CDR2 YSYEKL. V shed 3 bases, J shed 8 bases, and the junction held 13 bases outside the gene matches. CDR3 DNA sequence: TGCGCCAGCAGCCATGCAATACTAGCGAGAGGGCATGAGCAGTTCTTC. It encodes CASSHAILARGHEQFF.

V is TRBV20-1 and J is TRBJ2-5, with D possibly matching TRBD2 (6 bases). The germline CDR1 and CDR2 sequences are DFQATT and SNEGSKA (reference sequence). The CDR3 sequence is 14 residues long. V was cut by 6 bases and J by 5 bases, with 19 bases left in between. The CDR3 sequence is CSAPPGPGGETQYF. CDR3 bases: TGCAGTGCCCCCCCAGGGCCCGGGGGTGAGACCCAGTACTTC.

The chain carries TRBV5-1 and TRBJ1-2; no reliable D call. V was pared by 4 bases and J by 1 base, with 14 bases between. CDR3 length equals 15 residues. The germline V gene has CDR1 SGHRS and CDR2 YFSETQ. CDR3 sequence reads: CASSQDAASNYGYTF. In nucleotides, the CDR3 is TGCGCCAGCAGCCAAGACGCAGCGAGTAACTATGGCTACACCTTC.

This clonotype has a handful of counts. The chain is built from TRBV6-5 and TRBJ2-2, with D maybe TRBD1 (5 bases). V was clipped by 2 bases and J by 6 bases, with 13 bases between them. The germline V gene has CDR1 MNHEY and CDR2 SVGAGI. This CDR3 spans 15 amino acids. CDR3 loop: CASSYTRVSAGELFF. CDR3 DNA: TGTGCCAGCAGTTACACCAGGGTGAGCGCCGGGGAGCTGTTTTTT.

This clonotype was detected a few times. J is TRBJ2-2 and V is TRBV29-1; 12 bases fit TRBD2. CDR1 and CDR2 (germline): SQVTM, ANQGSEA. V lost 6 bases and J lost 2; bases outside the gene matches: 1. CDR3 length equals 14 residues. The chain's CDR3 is CSVTSGGNTGELFF. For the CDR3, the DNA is TGCAGCGTGACTAGCGGGGGCAACACCGGGGAGCTGTTTTTT.

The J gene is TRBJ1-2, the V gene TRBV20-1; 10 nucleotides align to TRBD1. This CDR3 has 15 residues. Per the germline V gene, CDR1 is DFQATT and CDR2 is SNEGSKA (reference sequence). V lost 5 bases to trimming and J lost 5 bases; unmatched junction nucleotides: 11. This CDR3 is CSAPRQGAPQYGYTF. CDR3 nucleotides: TGCAGTGCTCCCAGACAGGGGGCGCCCCAGTATGGCTACACCTTC.

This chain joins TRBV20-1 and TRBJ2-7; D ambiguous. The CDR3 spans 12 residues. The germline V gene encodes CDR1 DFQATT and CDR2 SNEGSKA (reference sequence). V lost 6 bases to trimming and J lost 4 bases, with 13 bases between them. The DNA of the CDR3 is TGCAGTGCGGGCCCTCAGGAATACGAGCAGTACTTC. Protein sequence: CSAGPQEYEQYF.

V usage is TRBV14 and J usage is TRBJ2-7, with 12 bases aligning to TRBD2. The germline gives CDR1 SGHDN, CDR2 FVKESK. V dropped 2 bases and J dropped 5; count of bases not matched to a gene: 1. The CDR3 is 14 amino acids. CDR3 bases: TGTGCCAGCAGCCAACTAGCGGGGGGGCACGAGCAGTACTTC. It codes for CASSQLAGGHEQYF.

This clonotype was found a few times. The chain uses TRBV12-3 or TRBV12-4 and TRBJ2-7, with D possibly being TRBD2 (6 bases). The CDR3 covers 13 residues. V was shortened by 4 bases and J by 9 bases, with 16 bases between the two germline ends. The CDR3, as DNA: TGTGCCAGCAGTTCCGGGACTCCATTGGGGCAGTACTTC. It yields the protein CASSSGTPLGQYF.

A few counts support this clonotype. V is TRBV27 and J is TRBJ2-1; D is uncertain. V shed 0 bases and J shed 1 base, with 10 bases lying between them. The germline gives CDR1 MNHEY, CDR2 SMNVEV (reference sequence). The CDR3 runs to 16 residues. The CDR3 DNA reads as TGTGCCAGCAGTTTATCTGGCGGCCCATCCTACAATGAGCAGTTCTTC. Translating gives CASSLSGGPSYNEQFF.

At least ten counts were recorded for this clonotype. CDR3 loop: CATSRDRTEAFF. The CDR3 DNA is TGTGCCACCAGCAGAGATAGAACTGAAGCTTTCTTT. The rearrangement joins TRBV15 to TRBJ1-1; D is undetermined. Germline values: CDR1 LNHNV, CDR2 YYDKDF (reference sequence). The CDR3 runs to 12 residues. The V and J ends lost 0 bases and 5 bases respectively, with 4 bases between them.

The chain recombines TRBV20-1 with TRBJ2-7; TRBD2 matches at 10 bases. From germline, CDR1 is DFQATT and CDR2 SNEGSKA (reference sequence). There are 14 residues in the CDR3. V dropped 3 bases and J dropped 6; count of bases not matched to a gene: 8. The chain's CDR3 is CSARAPGTSVEQYF. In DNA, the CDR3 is TGCAGTGCTAGGGCCCCCGGGACTAGCGTCGAGCAGTACTTC.

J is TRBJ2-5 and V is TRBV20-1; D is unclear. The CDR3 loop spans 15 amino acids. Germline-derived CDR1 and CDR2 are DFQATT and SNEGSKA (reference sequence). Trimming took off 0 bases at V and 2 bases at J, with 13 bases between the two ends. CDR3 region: CSARDPRSLQETQYF. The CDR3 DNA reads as TGCAGTGCTAGAGATCCGCGGTCCCTACAAGAGACCCAGTACTTC.

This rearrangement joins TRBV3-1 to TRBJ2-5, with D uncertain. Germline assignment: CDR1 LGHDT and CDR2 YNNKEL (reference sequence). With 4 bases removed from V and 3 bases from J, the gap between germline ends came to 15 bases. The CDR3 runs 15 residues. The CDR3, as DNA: TGTGCCAGCAGCCTCAAGGACGGCAGTAAAGAGACCCAGTACTTC. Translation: CASSLKDGSKETQYF.

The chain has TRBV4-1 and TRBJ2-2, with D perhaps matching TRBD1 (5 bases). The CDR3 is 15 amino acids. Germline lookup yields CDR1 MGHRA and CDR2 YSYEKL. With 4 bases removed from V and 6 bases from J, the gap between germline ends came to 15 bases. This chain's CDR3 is CASSRLEGAAGELFF. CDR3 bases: TGCGCCAGCAGCCGCCTGGAAGGGGCCGCCGGGGAGCTGTTTTTT.

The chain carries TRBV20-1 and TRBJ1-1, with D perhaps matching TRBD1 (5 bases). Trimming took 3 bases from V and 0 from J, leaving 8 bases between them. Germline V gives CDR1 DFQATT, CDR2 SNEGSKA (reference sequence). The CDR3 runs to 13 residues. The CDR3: CSARTDMNTEAFF. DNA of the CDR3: TGCAGTGCTAGGACAGATATGAACACTGAAGCTTTCTTT.

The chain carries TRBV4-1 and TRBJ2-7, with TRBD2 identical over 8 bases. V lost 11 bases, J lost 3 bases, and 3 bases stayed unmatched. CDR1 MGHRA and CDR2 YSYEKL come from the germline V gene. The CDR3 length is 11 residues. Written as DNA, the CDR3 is TGCGCCTCGGGGGGGGACTACGAGCAGTACTTC. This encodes CASGGDYEQYF.

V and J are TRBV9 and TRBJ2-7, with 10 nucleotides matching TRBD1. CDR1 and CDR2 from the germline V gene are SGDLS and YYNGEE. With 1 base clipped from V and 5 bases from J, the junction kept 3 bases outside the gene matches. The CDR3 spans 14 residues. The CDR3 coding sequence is TGTGCCAGCAGCGTACGGGACAGGGGTAACGAGCAGTACTTC. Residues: CASSVRDRGNEQYF.

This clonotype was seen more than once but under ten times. The CDR3 sequence: CASSQKTGTVNTEAFF. In DNA, the CDR3 is TGCGCCAGCAGCCAGAAAACCGGGACAGTGAACACTGAAGCTTTCTTT. The V and J genes are TRBV5-1 and TRBJ1-1; 7 bases agree with TRBD1. After removal of 4 bases from V and 0 bases from J, the junction contained 9 bases not matched to a gene. CDR3 length: 16 residues. The germline V gene encodes CDR1 SGHRS and CDR2 YFSETQ.

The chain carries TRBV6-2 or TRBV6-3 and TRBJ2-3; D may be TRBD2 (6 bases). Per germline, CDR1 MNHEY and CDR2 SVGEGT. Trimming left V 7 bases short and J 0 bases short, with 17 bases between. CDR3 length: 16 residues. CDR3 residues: CASTSPGTFSTDTQYF. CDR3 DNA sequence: TGTGCCAGCACCTCTCCCGGGACTTTCAGCACAGATACGCAGTATTTT.

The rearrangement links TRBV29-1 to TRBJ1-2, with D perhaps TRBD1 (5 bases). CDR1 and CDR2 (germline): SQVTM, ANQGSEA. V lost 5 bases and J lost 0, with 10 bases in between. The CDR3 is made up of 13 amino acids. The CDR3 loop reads CSVSTASNYGYTF. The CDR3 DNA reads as TGCAGCGTTTCGACAGCTTCTAACTATGGCTACACCTTC.

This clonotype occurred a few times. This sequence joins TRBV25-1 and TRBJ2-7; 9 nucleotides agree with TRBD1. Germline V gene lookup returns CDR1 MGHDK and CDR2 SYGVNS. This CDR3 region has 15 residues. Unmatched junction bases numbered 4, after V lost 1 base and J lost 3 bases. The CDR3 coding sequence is TGTGCCAGCAGTGAATCTGGACAGGGGAACTACGAGCAGTACTTC. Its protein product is CASSESGQGNYEQYF.